The 21 T cell receptor beta chains below all came from one sample that was sequenced in a study of vaccination effects on CD4 cells after COVID-19. Their cognate antigens are unknown. Culture proceeded for approximately 9 days, and CD4+ T cells were then isolated. Two doses of BNT162b2 or mRNA-1273 vaccine were administered to participants. Profiling relied on immunoSEQ multiplex PCR, and the TCRdb table lists in-frame clones only, not all of them. The data hold about 47,000 clones, with 55% to 75% observed a single time. Material: CD4+ T cells from PBMCs cultured without peptide, obtained after COVID-19 vaccination. The receptors shown here come from a human donor who received a COVID-19 vaccine.

This clone was recorded a few times. The rearrangement links TRBV10-3 to TRBJ2-5, with 10 bases that match TRBD1. The CDR3 consists of 15 residues. Trimming removed 4 bases from V and 5 bases from J; junction bases left unmatched: 7. The germline V gene has CDR1 ENHRY and CDR2 SYGVKD. CDR3 region: CAISGGQGERETQYF. The CDR3 DNA reads as TGTGCCATCAGTGGAGGACAGGGGGAAAGGGAGACCCAGTACTTC.

The chain carries TRBV11-2 and TRBJ2-7; the D call may be TRBD1 or TRBD2 (5 bases each). Germline V lookup: CDR1 SGHAT, CDR2 FQNNGV. V lost 0 bases and J lost 6, with 18 bases in between. This CDR3 is built from 16 residues. The CDR3 loop is CASSLDNGALGGEQYF. CDR3 sequence (DNA): TGTGCCAGCAGCTTAGATAACGGGGCGCTTGGAGGCGAGCAGTACTTC.

The sample holds a few counts of this clone. The chain has TRBV6-4 and TRBJ2-6; tentatively, D is TRBD1 or TRBD2 (6 bases each). The CDR3 runs 16 residues. Looked up from germline, CDR1 is MRHNA and CDR2 is SNTAGT. Deletions cut 3 bases from V and 0 bases from J, with 9 bases between. The chain's CDR3 is CASSEQGGSGANVLTF. The CDR3 bases are TGTGCCAGCAGTGAACAGGGAGGCTCTGGGGCCAACGTCCTGACTTTC.

The chain carries TRBV24-1 and TRBJ2-6; no firm D call. The V and J ends lost 3 bases and 2 bases respectively, with 7 bases between them. Germline V CDR1 and CDR2: KGHDR, SFDVKD. This CDR3 comprises 15 residues. The CDR3, as DNA: TGTGCCACCAGTGATCCACGTCCTGGGGCCAACGTCCTGACTTTC. Protein sequence: CATSDPRPGANVLTF.

This chain connects TRBV28 to TRBJ1-6; TRBD1 agrees at 9 bases. The ends lost 2 bases at V and 7 bases at J; junction bases unmatched: 6. Germline V gene lookup returns CDR1 MDHEN and CDR2 SYDVKM. The CDR3 is made up of 16 amino acids. The CDR3 DNA reads TGTGCCAGCAGTTTAATCACAGGGGGCACGAATTCACCCCTCCACTTT. This encodes CASSLITGGTNSPLHF. Looking up the rest from reference TRBV28 and TRBJ1-6 gives the full variable domain: DVKVTQSSRYLVKRTGEKVFLECVQDMDHENMFWYRQDPGLGLRLIYFSYDVKMKEKGDIPEGYSVSREKKERFSLILESASTNQTSMYLCASSLITGGTNSPLHFGNGTRLTVT.

The J gene is TRBJ1-2, the V gene TRBV3-1 (or the pseudogene TRBV3-2); D not certain. CDR1 is LGHDT, CDR2 YNNKEL, per germline (reference sequence). V was cut by 0 bases and J by 2 bases, with 10 bases left in between. The CDR3 loop spans 15 amino acids. The CDR3 bases are TGTGCCAGCAGCCAAGATCTAGGCAGAAACTATGGCTACACCTTC. It codes for CASSQDLGRNYGYTF.

This rearrangement joins TRBV16 to TRBJ1-2; TRBD1 aligns across 9 bases. V was pared by 0 bases and J by 0 bases, with 11 bases of the junction left unmatched. CDR3 length: 19 residues. CDR1 and CDR2 from the germline V gene are KGHSY and FQNENV. The CDR3 spells CASSQSYRDRERSNYGYTF. The CDR3 nucleotides read TGTGCCAGCAGCCAATCCTACCGGGACAGGGAGCGATCTAACTATGGCTACACCTTC.

Only a few counts were recorded for this clone. CDR3 coding DNA: TGTGCCAGCAGTTACGGTTTACTCAACAATGAGCAGTTCTTC. Its translation: CASSYGLLNNEQFF. This chain uses TRBV6-5 with TRBJ2-1; D is ambiguous. Germline V gene lookup returns CDR1 MNHEY and CDR2 SVGAGI. V lost 2 bases and J 5 bases, leaving 10 bases between the germline ends. CDR3 length: 14 amino acids.

The sample holds a few counts of this clone. This rearrangement joins TRBV7-2 to TRBJ1-5; maybe TRBD1 (5 bases). Germline V gene data show CDR1 as SGHTA and CDR2 as FQGNSA. Trimming cost V 5 bases and J 3 bases, with 11 bases left between them. The length of the CDR3 is 14 residues. The CDR3 here is CASSRDSTNQPQHF. The CDR3 DNA follows: TGTGCCAGCAGCCGCGACAGTACCAATCAGCCCCAGCATTTT.

The chain combines TRBV30 with TRBJ1-6, with D possibly matching TRBD1 (5 bases). Deletions cut 0 bases from V and 0 bases from J, with 9 bases between. CDR3 length: 16 residues. CDR1 and CDR2 from the germline V gene are GTSNPN and SVGIG (reference sequence). The DNA of the CDR3 is TGTGCCTGGAGTGTCGGGGGGAGCTCCTATAATTCACCCCTCCACTTT. Amino acid sequence: CAWSVGGSSYNSPLHF.

The J gene is TRBJ2-4, the V gene TRBV6-1; D is undetermined. This CDR3 region has 15 residues. Germline V gene data show CDR1 as MNHNS and CDR2 as SASEGT. V dropped 6 bases and J dropped 0 bases, with 12 bases sitting between them. CDR3 sequence reads: CASRETGRAKNIQYF. DNA for the CDR3: TGTGCCAGCAGGGAAACCGGACGAGCCAAAAACATTCAGTACTTC.

The CDR3 loop is CASKLGRNTEAFF. CDR3 sequence (DNA): TGTGCCAGCAAACTTGGGCGGAACACTGAAGCTTTCTTT. V and J are TRBV2 and TRBJ1-1; D ambiguous. V was pared by 7 bases and J by 1 base, with 10 bases between. CDR3 length: 13 amino acids. Germline lookup yields CDR1 SNHLY and CDR2 FYNNEI.

This clone has a handful of counts. V gene TRBV3-1 (or the pseudogene TRBV3-2) combines with J gene TRBJ1-1, with TRBD1 as a possible D gene (5 bases). The CDR3 runs 15 residues. V was clipped by 4 bases and J by 3 bases, with 15 bases between them. The germline CDR1 and CDR2 sequences are LGHDT and YNNKEL (reference sequence). The CDR3 protein is CASSRGSGWDTEAFF. CDR3 in DNA: TGTGCCAGCAGCCGTGGCTCAGGGTGGGACACTGAAGCTTTCTTT.

The chain employs TRBV10-3 and TRBJ1-3; 9 bases align to TRBD1. Per the germline V gene, CDR1 is ENHRY and CDR2 is SYGVKD. The CDR3 runs 17 residues. V shed 0 bases, J shed 3 bases, and the junction held 6 bases outside the gene matches. The chain's CDR3 is CAISESGTGLIGNTIYF. CDR3 sequence (DNA): TGTGCCATCAGTGAGTCGGGGACAGGGCTCATTGGAAACACCATATATTTT.

V usage is TRBV18 and J usage is TRBJ1-5; no reliable D call. Trimming removed 3 bases at V and 0 bases at J, with 12 bases between. CDR1 KGHSH and CDR2 LQKENI come from the germline V gene. The CDR3 length is 16 residues. The DNA for the CDR3 is TGTGCCAGCTCACCGGAAAGCGGTTATAGCAATCAGCCCCAGCATTTT. Protein sequence: CASSPESGYSNQPQHF.

V and J are TRBV4-2 and TRBJ2-3; possibly TRBD2 for D (6 bases). The ends were cut back, 0 bases at V and 0 bases at J, with 10 bases in the middle. The CDR3 sequence is 16 residues long. Germline CDR1 reads LGHNA; CDR2 reads YNFKEQ. The DNA of the CDR3 is TGTGCCAGCAGCCAAGAGGGGCGGGGTAGCACAGATACGCAGTATTTT. This gives the protein CASSQEGRGSTDTQYF.

This rearrangement joins TRBV7-7 to TRBJ2-5; 16 nucleotides match TRBD2. V lost 5 bases and J lost 5; bases outside the gene matches: 5. The germline V gene encodes CDR1 SSHAT and CDR2 FNYEAQ (reference sequence). The CDR3 is 16 amino acids. Here the CDR3 reads CASSPGLAGGEETQYF. CDR3 nucleotides: TGTGCCAGCAGCCCGGGACTAGCGGGAGGGGAGGAGACCCAGTACTTC.

The V and J genes are TRBV12-3 or TRBV12-4 and TRBJ2-7; no firm D call. The CDR3 sequence is 13 residues long. Trimming removed 5 bases from V and 1 base from J, with 9 bases in between. The CDR3 is CASSTDKSYEQYF. The CDR3 coding sequence is TGTGCCAGCAGTACTGACAAGTCCTACGAGCAGTACTTC.

The chain uses TRBV3-1 (or the pseudogene TRBV3-2) and TRBJ2-7; D tentatively fits TRBD1 or TRBD2 (5 bases each). CDR1 LGHDT and CDR2 YNNKEL come from the germline V gene (reference sequence). Trimming cost V 4 bases and J 2 bases, with 12 bases left between them. The CDR3 length is 14 residues. This CDR3 reads CASSLRDGTYEQYF. The CDR3 nucleotides are TGTGCCAGCAGCCTCCGGGACGGGACCTACGAGCAGTACTTC.

The rearrangement links TRBV5-1 to TRBJ2-1, with 15 nucleotides matching TRBD2. V was clipped by 4 bases and J by 8 bases; unmatched bases: 10. In germline, CDR1 is SGHRS, CDR2 YFSETQ. This CDR3 is 17 amino acids long. CDR3 region: CASSGGLAGGLIDEQFF. DNA for the CDR3: TGCGCCAGCAGCGGCGGACTAGCGGGGGGGTTAATCGATGAGCAGTTCTTC.

The chain employs TRBV6-5 and TRBJ1-4; D is possibly TRBD1 (6 bases). The V and J ends lost 6 bases and 2 bases respectively, with 10 bases between them. The CDR3 is made up of 14 amino acids. Germline V CDR1 and CDR2: MNHEY, SVGAGI. The CDR3 loop is CASREGGTNEKLFF. The CDR3 DNA reads as TGTGCCAGCAGGGAGGGGGGGACTAATGAAAAACTGTTTTTT.